The 12 T cell receptor beta chains reported below all come from one sample, sequenced in a study of blood T cell dynamics during melanoma immunotherapy (dated by TCRdb to 2018 to 2020). Library method: the immunoSEQ multiplex PCR assay. TCRdb took this table from immuneACCESS and kept in-frame rearrangements with V and J called. Such tables lack part of the clones; where checked against another copy, unresolved V genes explain under half of the gap, and the rest is unexplained. This sample is represented by approximately 9,600 clones; around 90% of them were singletons. Clones ranked in the top ten supply roughly a tenth of the sample. Per the publication, the time point label means: pre-treatment baseline. Sequenced material: blood, taken from a patient treated with checkpoint blockade. The receptors come from a human donor with melanoma.

J is TRBJ1-2 and V is TRBV27; 9 positions match TRBD1. V lost 3 bases, J lost 7 bases, and 9 bases stayed unmatched. Germline assignment: CDR1 MNHEY and CDR2 SMNVEV (reference sequence). The CDR3 sequence is 15 residues long. The CDR3: CASSFRVQGARGYTF. The CDR3 bases are TGTGCCAGCAGTTTCCGAGTACAGGGGGCGCGTGGCTACACCTTC.

The rearrangement joins TRBV29-1 to TRBJ2-5; 9 nucleotides agree with TRBD1. Germline V gene data show CDR1 as SQVTM and CDR2 as ANQGSEA. The CDR3 extends over 12 amino acids. The junction had 3 bases not matched to a gene; V was cut back by 7 bases and J by 3 bases. The CDR3: CSGRQGEETQYF. CDR3 DNA sequence: TGCAGCGGGCGACAGGGGGAAGAGACCCAGTACTTC.

The V gene is TRBV18, the J gene TRBJ2-3, with 7 bases matching TRBD1. The J segment lost 2 bases and the V segment lost 3 bases, leaving 8 bases of the junction unmatched. CDR3 length: 16 residues. Per the germline V gene, CDR1 is KGHSH and CDR2 is LQKENI. The CDR3 nucleotides are TGTGCCAGCTCACCTTACCGGGACAGCCACACAGATACGCAGTATTTT. It yields the protein CASSPYRDSHTDTQYF.

This chain uses TRBV11-2 with TRBJ2-1, with 14 bases that match TRBD2. CDR1 and CDR2 from the germline V gene are SGHAT and FQNNGV. The CDR3 is made up of 17 amino acids. The J segment lost 6 bases and the V segment lost 5 bases, leaving 9 bases of the junction unmatched. The CDR3 here is CASSAGLAGGDGNEQFF. The CDR3 DNA sequence: TGTGCCAGCAGCGCCGGACTAGCGGGAGGTGATGGCAATGAGCAGTTCTTC.

V usage is TRBV11-2 and J usage is TRBJ1-1; the D gene is possibly TRBD1 (6 bases). V lost 1 base and J lost 9, with 18 bases in between. In germline, CDR1 is SGHAT, CDR2 FQNNGV. The CDR3 loop spans 15 amino acids. The CDR3 DNA follows: TGTGCCAGCAGCTTAGGTGTCCGGGCGGGGGGCCAAGCTTTCTTT. It translates to CASSLGVRAGGQAFF.

This clone was seen only a few times. The chain employs TRBV5-6 and TRBJ2-7; 7 positions agree with TRBD1. CDR1 and CDR2 (germline): SGHDT, YYEEEE. V was pared by 5 bases and J by 1 base, with 6 bases of the junction left unmatched. The CDR3 has 14 amino acids. DNA for the CDR3: TGTGCCAGCAGTCTAACAGGGGTATCCTACGAGCAGTACGTC. Protein sequence: CASSLTGVSYEQYV.

This sequence joins TRBV10-3 and TRBJ1-5; D is undetermined. The CDR3 spans 13 residues. V gave up 6 bases and J gave up 4 bases, with 10 bases separating them. CDR1 is ENHRY, CDR2 SYGVKD, per germline. The CDR3 DNA is TGTGCCATCAGCGGGGAACCTAATCAGCCCCAGCATTTT. It codes for CAISGEPNQPQHF.

The J gene is TRBJ1-1, the V gene TRBV5-4; D remains unclear. The germline gives CDR1 SGHNT, CDR2 YYREEE (reference sequence). This CDR3 is built from 14 residues. V lost 2 bases to trimming and J lost 3 bases, with 11 bases between them. The DNA of the CDR3 is TGTGCCAGCAGCTTAAGTAGCGGCGACACTGAAGCTTTCTTT. It translates to CASSLSSGDTEAFF.

The chain couples TRBV9 to TRBJ1-2; D ambiguous. The CDR3 is made up of 12 amino acids. Germline CDR1 SGDLS, CDR2 YYNGEE. Trimming pared 3 bases from V and 4 bases from J, leaving 7 bases between. As DNA, the CDR3 is TGTGCCAGCAGCGAGAACGGCTATGGCTACACCTTC. This codes for CASSENGYGYTF.

This clone appeared a few times. The J gene is TRBJ2-2, the V gene TRBV10-3; D is possibly TRBD2 (5 bases). Per germline, CDR1 ENHRY and CDR2 SYGVKD. CDR3 length equals 14 residues. Trimming left V 4 bases short and J 1 base short, with 7 bases between. The CDR3 region is CAISGGENTGELFF. CDR3 in DNA: TGTGCCATCAGTGGGGGAGAGAACACCGGGGAGCTGTTTTTT.

This clone is a singleton in its sample. The gene calls are TRBV4-2 and TRBJ2-5, with D hard to call. The germline V gene has CDR1 LGHNA and CDR2 YNFKEQ. There are 14 residues in the CDR3. The V gene lost 2 bases and the J gene lost 2 bases, with 9 bases spanning the gap. The CDR3 protein is CASSQTVPQETQYF. The CDR3 coding sequence is TGTGCCAGCAGCCAAACGGTGCCTCAAGAGACCCAGTACTTC.

The V gene is TRBV20-1, the J gene TRBJ2-1, with D unresolved. This CDR3 has 11 amino acids. Trimming shortened V by 2 bases and J by 9 bases, and 8 bases separated the two germline ends. The germline V gene has CDR1 DFQATT and CDR2 SNEGSKA (reference sequence). CDR3 sequence reads: CSARWGSEQFF. CDR3 bases: TGCAGTGCTAGATGGGGTTCTGAGCAGTTCTTC.